Described below is a single T cell receptor (beta chain) sequence and its context. No antigen is known for it. The PCR employed 60 Vbeta primers together with 13 Jbeta primers. The assay was immunoSEQ multiplex PCR, and TCRdb's table has in-frame clones only and misses some. This sample carries about 110,000 clones, roughly 68% of them seen once, and the ten largest clones take more than 0.7%. The source of the sample is a study of cytomegalovirus exposure and HLA in healthy donors. Findings of the study overall: An analysis that was carried out later associated 17,000 or so TCR beta sequences with HLA alleles at 0.05 false discovery rate. Sequencing likely generated an artifact that appeared as a cluster of highly shared sequence variants. The study listed approximately 160 cytomegalovirus-associated TCR beta chains. Researchers reported in a later analysis that a missense DCLRE1C variant was tied to TCR beta V- and J-gene trimming.

V lost 0 bases and J lost 8, with 6 bases in between. CDR3 size: 12 residues. Germline CDR1 reads SGHRS; CDR2 reads YFSETQ. The genes are TRBV5-1 and TRBJ2-1, with a weak D call TRBD1 (5 bases). What was sequenced was PBMCs. The TCR sequence derives from a woman aged 30 to 39 in good health and CMV-seronegative. CDR3 protein: CASSLVGDEQFF. Written as DNA, the CDR3 is TGCGCCAGCAGCTTGGTAGGGGATGAGCAGTTCTTC.